This entry concerns a single T cell receptor beta chain. The sample originates from a study of blood T cell repertoires in COVID-19. Study-wide background: COVID-19 samples collected from the United States, Italy and Spain covered acute and convalescent phases.

The authors' processing: Researchers report that nucleated cell counts were estimated from reference gene primer amplification. The protocol was immunoSEQ multiplex PCR, while the TCRdb copy is restricted to in-frame clones and leaves out a portion. V, J and clone size reflect that table, while D and trimming were determined from the DNA. This table holds some 410,000 clones, over 75% found once. Residents of approximately 25 US areas, aged roughly 18 to 90 years, made up the participants. CDR1 and CDR2 (germline): PRHDT, FYEKMQ (reference sequence). The ends lost 5 bases at V and 2 bases at J; junction bases unmatched: 10. The CDR3 is 16 amino acids.

Sequencing was done on a sample of PBMCs or T cells enriched from blood (not recorded which). V is TRBV13 and J is TRBJ2-7; TRBD1 aligns across 9 bases. The TCR comes from a woman younger than 45 with acute COVID-19. The CDR3 loop reads CASSEEGGQGAYEQYF. The CDR3 DNA reads as TGTGCCAGCAGCGAAGAAGGGGGACAGGGAGCCTACGAGCAGTACTTC. Variable domain in full (rest from reference TRBV13 and TRBJ2-7): AAGVIQSPRHLIKEKRETATLKCYPIPRHDTVYWYQQGPGQDPQFLISFYEKMQSDKGSIPDRFSAQQFSDYHSELNMSSLELGDSALYFCASSEEGGQGAYEQYFGPGTRLTVT.